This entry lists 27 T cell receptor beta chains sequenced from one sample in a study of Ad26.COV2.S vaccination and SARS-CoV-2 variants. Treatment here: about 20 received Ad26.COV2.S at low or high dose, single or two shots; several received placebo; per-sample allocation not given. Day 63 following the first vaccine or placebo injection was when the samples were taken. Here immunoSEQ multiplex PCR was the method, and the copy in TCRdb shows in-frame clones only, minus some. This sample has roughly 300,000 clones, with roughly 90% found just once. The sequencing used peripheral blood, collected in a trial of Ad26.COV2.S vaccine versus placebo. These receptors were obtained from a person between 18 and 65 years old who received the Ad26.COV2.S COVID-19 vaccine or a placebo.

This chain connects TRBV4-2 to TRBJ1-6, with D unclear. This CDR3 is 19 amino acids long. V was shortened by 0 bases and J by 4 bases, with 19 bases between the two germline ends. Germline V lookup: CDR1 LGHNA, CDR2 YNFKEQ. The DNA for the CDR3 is TGTGCCAGCAGCCAAGAACTCGAGTTCGGAACCCTTTATAATTCACCCCTCCACTTT. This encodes CASSQELEFGTLYNSPLHF.

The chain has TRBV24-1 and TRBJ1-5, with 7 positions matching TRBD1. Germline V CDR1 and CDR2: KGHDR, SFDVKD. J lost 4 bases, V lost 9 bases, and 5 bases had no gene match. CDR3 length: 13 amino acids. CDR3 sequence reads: CATAGTDNQPQHF. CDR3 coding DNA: TGTGCCACCGCCGGGACAGATAATCAGCCCCAGCATTTT.

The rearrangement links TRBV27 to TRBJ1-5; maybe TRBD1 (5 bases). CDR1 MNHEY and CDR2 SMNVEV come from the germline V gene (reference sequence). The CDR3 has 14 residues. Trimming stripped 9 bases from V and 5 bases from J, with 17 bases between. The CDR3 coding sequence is TGTGCCAGTTGGAAGGCGGGGGGAGATCAGCCCCAGCATTTT. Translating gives CASWKAGGDQPQHF.

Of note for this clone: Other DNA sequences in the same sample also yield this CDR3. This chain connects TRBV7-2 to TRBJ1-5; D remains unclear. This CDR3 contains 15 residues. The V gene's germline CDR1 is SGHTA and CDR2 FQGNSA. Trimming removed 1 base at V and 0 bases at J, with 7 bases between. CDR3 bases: TGTGCCAGCAGCTTAGGACACTATAGCAATCAGCCCCAGCATTTT. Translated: CASSLGHYSNQPQHF.

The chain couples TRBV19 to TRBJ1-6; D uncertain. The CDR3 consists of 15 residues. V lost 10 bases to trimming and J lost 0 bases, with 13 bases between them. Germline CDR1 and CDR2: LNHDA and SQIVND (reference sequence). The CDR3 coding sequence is TGTGCCACCAACCCGGCGGCCTCCTATAATTCACCCCTCCACTTT. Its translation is CATNPAASYNSPLHF.

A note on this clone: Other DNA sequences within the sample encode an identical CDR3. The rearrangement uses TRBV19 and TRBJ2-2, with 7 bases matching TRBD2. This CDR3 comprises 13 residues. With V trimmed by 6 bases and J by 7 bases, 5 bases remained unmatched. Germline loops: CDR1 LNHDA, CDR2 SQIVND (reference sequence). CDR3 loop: CASRETSFGELFF. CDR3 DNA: TGTGCCAGTAGGGAGACTAGCTTCGGGGAGCTGTTTTTT.

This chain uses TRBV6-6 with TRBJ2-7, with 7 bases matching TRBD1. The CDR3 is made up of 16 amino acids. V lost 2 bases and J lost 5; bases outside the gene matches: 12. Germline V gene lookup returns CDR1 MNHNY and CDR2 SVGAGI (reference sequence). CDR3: CASSYTRDSLFHEQYF. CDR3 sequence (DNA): TGTGCCAGCAGTTACACCCGGGACAGCTTGTTCCACGAGCAGTACTTC.

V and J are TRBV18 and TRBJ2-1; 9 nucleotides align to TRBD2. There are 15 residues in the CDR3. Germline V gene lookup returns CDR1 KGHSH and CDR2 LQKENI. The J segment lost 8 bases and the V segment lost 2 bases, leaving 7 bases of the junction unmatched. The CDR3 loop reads CASSPLASGTHEQFF. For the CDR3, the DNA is TGTGCCAGCTCACCATTGGCTAGCGGGACCCATGAGCAGTTCTTC.

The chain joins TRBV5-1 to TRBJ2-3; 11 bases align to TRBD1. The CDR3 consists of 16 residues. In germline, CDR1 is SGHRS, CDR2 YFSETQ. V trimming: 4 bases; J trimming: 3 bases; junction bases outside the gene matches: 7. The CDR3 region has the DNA TGCGCCAGCAGCCGACGGACAGGGGGCCCGACAGATACGCAGTATTTT. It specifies CASSRRTGGPTDTQYF.

The CDR3 DNA is TGTGCCAGCAGCTTAGAGGGACCCTCCTACAATGAGCAGTTCTTC. Translation: CASSLEGPSYNEQFF. The rearrangement links TRBV11-2 to TRBJ2-1, with D perhaps assigned TRBD1 or TRBD2 (5 bases each). There are 15 residues in the CDR3. CDR1 is SGHAT and CDR2 is FQNNGV in the germline V gene. V was shortened by 0 bases and J by 0 bases, with 6 bases between the two germline ends. Looking up the rest from reference TRBV11-2 and TRBJ2-1 gives the full variable domain: EAGVAQSPRYKIIEKRQSVAFWCNPISGHATLYWYQQILGQGPKLLIQFQNNGVVDDSQLPKDRFSAERLKGVDSTLKIQPAKLEDSAVYLCASSLEGPSYNEQFFGPGTRLTVL.

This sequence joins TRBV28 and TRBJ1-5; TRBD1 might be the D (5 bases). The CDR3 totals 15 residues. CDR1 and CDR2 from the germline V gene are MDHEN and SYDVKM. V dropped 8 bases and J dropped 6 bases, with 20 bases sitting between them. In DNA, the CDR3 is TGTGCCAGCCATCCTCAAGGGGTAGGAACTCAGCCCCAGCATTTT. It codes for CASHPQGVGTQPQHF. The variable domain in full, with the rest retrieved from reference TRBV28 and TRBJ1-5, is DVKVTQSSRYLVKRTGEKVFLECVQDMDHENMFWYRQDPGLGLRLIYFSYDVKMKEKGDIPEGYSVSREKKERFSLILESASTNQTSMYLCASHPQGVGTQPQHFGDGTRLSIL.

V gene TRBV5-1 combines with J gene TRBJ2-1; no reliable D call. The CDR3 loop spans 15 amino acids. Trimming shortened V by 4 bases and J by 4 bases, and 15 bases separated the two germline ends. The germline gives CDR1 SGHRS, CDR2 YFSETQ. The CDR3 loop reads CASSTDKSLYNEQFF. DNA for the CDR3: TGCGCCAGCAGCACAGACAAGTCTCTGTACAATGAGCAGTTCTTC.

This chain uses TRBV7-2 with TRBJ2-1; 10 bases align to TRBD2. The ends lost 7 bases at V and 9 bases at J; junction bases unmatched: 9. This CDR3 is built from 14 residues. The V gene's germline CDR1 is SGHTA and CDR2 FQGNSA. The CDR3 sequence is CASNPSGRVGEQFF. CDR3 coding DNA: TGTGCCAGCAACCCTAGCGGGAGAGTGGGTGAGCAGTTCTTC.

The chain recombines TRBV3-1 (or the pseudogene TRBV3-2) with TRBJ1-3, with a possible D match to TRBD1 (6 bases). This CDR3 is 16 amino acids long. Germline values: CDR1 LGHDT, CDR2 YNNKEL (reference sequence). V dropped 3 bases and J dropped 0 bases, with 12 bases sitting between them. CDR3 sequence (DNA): TGTGCCAGCAGCCAGGGCCCGGACAGCTCTGGAAACACCATATATTTT. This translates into CASSQGPDSSGNTIYF.

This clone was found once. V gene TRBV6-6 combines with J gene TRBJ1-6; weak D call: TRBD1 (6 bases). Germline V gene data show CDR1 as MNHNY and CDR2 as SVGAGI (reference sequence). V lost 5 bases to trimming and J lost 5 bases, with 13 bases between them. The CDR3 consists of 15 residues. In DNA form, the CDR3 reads TGTGCCAGCAGTCGGCAGGCAGGGGATAATTCACCCCTCCACTTT. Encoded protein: CASSRQAGDNSPLHF.

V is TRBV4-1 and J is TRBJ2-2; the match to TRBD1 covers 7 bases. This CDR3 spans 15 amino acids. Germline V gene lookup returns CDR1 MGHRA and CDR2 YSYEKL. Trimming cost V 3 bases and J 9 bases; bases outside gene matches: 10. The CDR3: CASSHLSQGYWELFF. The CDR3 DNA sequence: TGCGCCAGCAGCCACCTTTCACAGGGGTACTGGGAGCTGTTTTTT.

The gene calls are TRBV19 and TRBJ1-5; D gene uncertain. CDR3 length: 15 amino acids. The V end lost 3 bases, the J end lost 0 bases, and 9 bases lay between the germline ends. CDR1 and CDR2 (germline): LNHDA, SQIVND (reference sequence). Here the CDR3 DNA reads TGTGCCAGTAGTATCTCGATCCGTAGCAATCAGCCCCAGCATTTT. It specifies CASSISIRSNQPQHF.

This CDR3 reads CASSLRGLAHNEQFF. For the CDR3, the DNA is TGTGCCAGCAGTTTAAGGGGACTGGCCCACAATGAGCAGTTCTTC. This sequence joins TRBV28 and TRBJ2-1; tentatively, D is TRBD2 (6 bases). The V gene's germline CDR1 is MDHEN and CDR2 SYDVKM. V lost 2 bases and J lost 5, with 13 bases in between. The length of the CDR3 is 15 residues.

The CDR3 loop is CASSLNPVEAQYF. DNA of the CDR3: TGTGCCAGCAGCTTAAATCCGGTTGAGGCCCAGTACTTC. This chain connects TRBV7-9 to TRBJ2-5; D not certain. Deletions cut 2 bases from V and 9 bases from J, with 13 bases between. Germline-derived CDR1 and CDR2 are SEHNR and FQNEAQ (reference sequence). The CDR3 extends over 13 amino acids.

DNA of the CDR3: TGTGCCACCAGGAAATCAGGGGGCGCGGAGACCCAGTACTTC. Amino acids: CATRKSGGAETQYF. The V call is TRBV24-1, the J call TRBJ2-5; 8 bases fit TRBD1. The CDR3 totals 14 residues. V gave up 7 bases and J gave up 5 bases; unmatched junction bases: 8. The germline CDR1 and CDR2 sequences are KGHDR and SFDVKD.

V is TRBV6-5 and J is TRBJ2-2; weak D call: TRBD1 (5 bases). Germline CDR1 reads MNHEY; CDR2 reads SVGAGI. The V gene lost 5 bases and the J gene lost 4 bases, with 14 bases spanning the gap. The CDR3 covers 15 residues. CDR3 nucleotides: TGTGCCAGCAGTAGAGACAGCTCTATCACCGGGGAGCTGTTTTTT. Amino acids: CASSRDSSITGELFF.

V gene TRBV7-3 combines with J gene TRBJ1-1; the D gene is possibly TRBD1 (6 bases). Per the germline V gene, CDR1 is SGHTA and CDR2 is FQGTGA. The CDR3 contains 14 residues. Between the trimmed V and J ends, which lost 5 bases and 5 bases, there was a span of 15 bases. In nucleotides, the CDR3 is TGTGCCAGCAGCCCCCACAGGGTTAAAACTGAAGCTTTCTTT. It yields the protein CASSPHRVKTEAFF.

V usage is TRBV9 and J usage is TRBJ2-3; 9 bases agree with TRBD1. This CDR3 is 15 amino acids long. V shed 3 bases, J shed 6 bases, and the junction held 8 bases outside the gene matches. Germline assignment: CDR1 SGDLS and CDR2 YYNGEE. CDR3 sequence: CASSETGGWVDTQYF. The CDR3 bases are TGTGCCAGCAGCGAGACAGGGGGGTGGGTGGATACGCAGTATTTT. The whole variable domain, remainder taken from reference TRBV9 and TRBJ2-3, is DSGVTQTPKHLITATGQRVTLRCSPRSGDLSVYWYQQSLDQGLQFLIQYYNGEERAKGNILERFSAQQFPDLHSELNLSSLELGDSALYFCASSETGGWVDTQYFGPGTRLTVL.

CDR3 loop: CAILAEYTGELFF. CDR3 sequence (DNA): TGTGCCATCTTAGCGGAGTACACCGGGGAGCTGTTTTTT. The J gene is TRBJ2-2, the V gene TRBV19; possible D gene TRBD2, 6 bases. The CDR3 sequence is 13 residues long. Germline values: CDR1 LNHDA, CDR2 SQIVND (reference sequence). The V gene lost 10 bases and the J gene lost 3 bases, with 12 bases spanning the gap.

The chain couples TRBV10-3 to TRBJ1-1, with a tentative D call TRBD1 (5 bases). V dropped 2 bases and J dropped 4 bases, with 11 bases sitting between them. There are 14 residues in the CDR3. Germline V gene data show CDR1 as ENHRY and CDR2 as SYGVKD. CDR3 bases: TGTGCCATCAGTGAGGGGTGGGACCCCACTGAAGCTTTCTTT. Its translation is CAISEGWDPTEAFF.

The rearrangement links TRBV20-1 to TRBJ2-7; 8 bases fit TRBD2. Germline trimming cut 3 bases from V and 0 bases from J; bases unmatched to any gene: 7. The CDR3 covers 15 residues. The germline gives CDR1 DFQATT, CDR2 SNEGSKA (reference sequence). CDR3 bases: TGCAGTGCTAGTAAGTCTAGCGGGTTCTCCTACGAGCAGTACTTC. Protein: CSASKSSGFSYEQYF.

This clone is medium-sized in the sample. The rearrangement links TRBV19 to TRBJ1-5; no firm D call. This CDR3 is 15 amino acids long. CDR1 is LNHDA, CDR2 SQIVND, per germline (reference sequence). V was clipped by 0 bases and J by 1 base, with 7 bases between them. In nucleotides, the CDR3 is TGTGCCAGTAGTATAGATTGGCGGAGCAATCAGCCCCAGCATTTT. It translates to CASSIDWRSNQPQHF.